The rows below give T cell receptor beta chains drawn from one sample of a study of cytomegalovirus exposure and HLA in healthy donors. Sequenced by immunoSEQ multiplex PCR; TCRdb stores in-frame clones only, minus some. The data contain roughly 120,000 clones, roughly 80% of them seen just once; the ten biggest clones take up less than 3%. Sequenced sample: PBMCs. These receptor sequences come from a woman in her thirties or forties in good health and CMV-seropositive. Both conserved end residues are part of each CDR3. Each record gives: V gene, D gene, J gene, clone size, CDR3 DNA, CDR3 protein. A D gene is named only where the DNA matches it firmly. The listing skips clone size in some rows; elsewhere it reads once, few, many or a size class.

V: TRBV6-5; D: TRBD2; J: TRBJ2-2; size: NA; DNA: TGTGCCAGCAGTTACGACGGGAGGGCCGGGGGGGAGCTGTTTTTT; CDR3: CASSYDGRAGGELFF
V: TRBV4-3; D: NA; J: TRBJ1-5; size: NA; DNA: TGCGCCAGCAGCCAAGATGGAGGTAGCAATCAGCCCCAGCATTTT; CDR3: CASSQDGGSNQPQHF
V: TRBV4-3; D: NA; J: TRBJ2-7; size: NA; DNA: TGCGCCAGCAGCCAATACGGGGGGCCCTACGAGCAGTACTTC; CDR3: CASSQYGGPYEQYF
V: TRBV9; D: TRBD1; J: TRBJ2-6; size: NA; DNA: TGTGCCAGCAGCCTAGACTCCGGGACAGGACACTCTGGGGCCAACGTCCTGACTTTC; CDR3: CASSLDSGTGHSGANVLTF
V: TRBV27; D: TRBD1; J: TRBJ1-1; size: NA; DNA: TGTGCCAGCAGTCCCACGGGACAGGCGGAACCTGAAGCTTTCTTT; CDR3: CASSPTGQAEPEAFF
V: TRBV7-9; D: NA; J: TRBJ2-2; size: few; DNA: TGTGCCAGCAGCCCCCCAGGTTTGTTCACCGGGGAGCTGTTTTTT; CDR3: CASSPPGLFTGELFF
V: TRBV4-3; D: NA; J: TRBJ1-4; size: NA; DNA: TGCGCCAGCAGCCAAGATCGGGGAGAAAAACTGTTTTTT; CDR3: CASSQDRGEKLFF
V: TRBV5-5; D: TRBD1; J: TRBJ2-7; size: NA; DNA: TGTGCCAGCACCATATTCGGACAGGGTGGATCGTACGAGCAGTACTTC; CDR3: CASTIFGQGGSYEQYF
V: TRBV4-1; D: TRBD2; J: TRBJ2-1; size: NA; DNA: TGCGCCAGCAGCCAAGGGATTGCGGGGGGTAATGACAATGAGCAGTTCTTC; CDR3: CASSQGIAGGNDNEQFF
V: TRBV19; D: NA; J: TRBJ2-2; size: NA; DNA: TGTGCCAGTAGCCTCCTCTACACCGGGGAGCTGTTTTTT; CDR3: CASSLLYTGELFF
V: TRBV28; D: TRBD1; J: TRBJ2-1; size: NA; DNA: TGTGCCAGCAGTTACAGGACAGGGGCTAACAATGAGCAGTTCTTC; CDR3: CASSYRTGANNEQFF
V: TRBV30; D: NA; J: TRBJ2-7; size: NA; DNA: TGTGCCTGGATGTTTGGCTCCGGGGGATCCTACGAGCAGTACTTC; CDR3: CAWMFGSGGSYEQYF
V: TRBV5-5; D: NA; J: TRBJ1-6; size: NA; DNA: TGTGCCAGCAGCTTGGACAGGGTCCTATATAATTCACCCCTCCACTTT; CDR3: CASSLDRVLYNSPLHF
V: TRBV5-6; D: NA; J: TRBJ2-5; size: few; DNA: TGTGCCAGCAGCTTGAAGCAGGGGTTTGAGACCCAGTACTTC; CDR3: CASSLKQGFETQYF
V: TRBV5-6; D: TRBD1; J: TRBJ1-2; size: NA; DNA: TGTGCCAGCGCCCCCGGGACAGGGTTTCACTATGGCTACACCTTC; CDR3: CASAPGTGFHYGYTF
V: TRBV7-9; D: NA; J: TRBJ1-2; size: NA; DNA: TGTTCCAGCAGCTTAGGTCAGAATGGCTACACCTTC; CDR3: CSSSLGQNGYTF
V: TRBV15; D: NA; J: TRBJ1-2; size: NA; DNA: TGTGCCACCAGCAGAGATTACGGGGGGCGCAGTGGCTACACCTTC; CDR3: CATSRDYGGRSGYTF
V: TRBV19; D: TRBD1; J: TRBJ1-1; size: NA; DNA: TGTGCCAGTAGAACTGGACAGGCGAACACTGAAGCTTTCTTT; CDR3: CASRTGQANTEAFF
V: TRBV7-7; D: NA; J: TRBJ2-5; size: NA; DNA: TGTGCTAGCAGCTTAGACCCTCCGTTGCGGGGACAAGAGACCCAGTACTTC; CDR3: CASSLDPPLRGQETQYF
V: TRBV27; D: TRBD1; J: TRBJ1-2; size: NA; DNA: TGTGCCAGCAGTTACGGACAGGACTATGGCTACACCTTC; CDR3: CASSYGQDYGYTF
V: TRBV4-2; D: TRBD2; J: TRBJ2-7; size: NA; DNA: TGTGCCAGCAGCCAAGAACTAGCGGGAGGATATTCCTACGAGCAGTACTTC; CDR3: CASSQELAGGYSYEQYF
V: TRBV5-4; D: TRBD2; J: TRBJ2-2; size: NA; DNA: TGTGCCAGCAGCTCCGGGACTATTAACACCGGGGAGCTGTTTTTT; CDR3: CASSSGTINTGELFF
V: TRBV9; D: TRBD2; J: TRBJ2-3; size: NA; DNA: TGTGCCAGCAGCGTAGGTTCTCGCGGGAGTTTTACAGATACGCAGTATTTT; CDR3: CASSVGSRGSFTDTQYF
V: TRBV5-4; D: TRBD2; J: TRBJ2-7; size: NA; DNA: TGTGCCAGCAGCTCGGGACTAGCGGGAAGAGTGGGGCAGTACTTC; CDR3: CASSSGLAGRVGQYF
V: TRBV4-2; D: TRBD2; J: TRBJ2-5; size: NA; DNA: TGTGCCAGCAGCCAAGTTTGGACTAGCGGGGAAGGGGAGACCCAGTACTTC; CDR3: CASSQVWTSGEGETQYF
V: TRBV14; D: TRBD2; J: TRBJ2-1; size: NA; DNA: TGTGCCAGCCTCGGGACTAGCGGGAGGGGGCAGTTCTTC; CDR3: CASLGTSGRGQFF
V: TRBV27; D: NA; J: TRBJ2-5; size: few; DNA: TGTGCCAGCAGTTGGACAGAGCAAGAGACCCAGTACTTC; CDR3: CASSWTEQETQYF
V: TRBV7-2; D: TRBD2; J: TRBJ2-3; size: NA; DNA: TGTGCCAGCAGCCCGACTAGCGGGGGTGGCGCAGATACGCAGTATTTT; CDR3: CASSPTSGGGADTQYF